These T cell receptor beta chains were read from a single sample in a study of T cell responses to AZD1222 COVID-19 vaccine. Sequencing used immunoSEQ multiplex PCR; TCRdb keeps in-frame clones, though not all of them. The sample records about 150,000 clones, 90% being singletons. Here the sequenced sample was peripheral blood, taken on day 0 of AZD1222 vaccination. The source of these receptors is an adult in good health. The CDR3 runs from the conserved cysteine through the conserved F or W. A D gene is named only where the DNA matches it firmly. A row's size may be missing; if present it is once, few, many or a size class.

>.|.|TRBV19|17|TRBJ1-1
TGTGCCAGTAGTATTTGGGGGCCCGCGGGGCGGAACACTGAAGCTTTCTTT
CASSIWGPAGRNTEAFF
>TRBD2|.|TRBV7-8|16|TRBJ2-3
TGTGCCAGCAGCTTGGGCCCTAGCGGGTATTCAGATACGCAGTATTTT
CASSLGPSGYSDTQYF
>.|once|TRBV28|13|TRBJ2-1
TGTGCCAGCAGTTTATCGGGGGTCTTTGAGCAGTTCTTC
CASSLSGVFEQFF
>.|.|TRBV21-1|17|TRBJ2-5
TGTGCCAGCAGCAAAGAGGGGACCGGGACTAGCGAAGAGACCCAGTACTTC
CASSKEGTGTSEETQYF
>.|.|TRBV9|15|TRBJ2-7
TGTGCCAGCAGCTCCGGACTGCTGAGCTCCTACGAGCAGTACTTC
CASSSGLLSSYEQYF
>.|.|TRBV29-1|11|TRBJ1-2
TGCAGCGTTGTGTGGATACAGGGCTACACCTTC
CSVVWIQGYTF
>.|few|TRBV27|13|TRBJ2-7
TGTGCCAGCAGTTGGGCGGGCAGATACGAGCAGTACTTC
CASSWAGRYEQYF
>TRBD1|.|TRBV14|17|TRBJ1-5
TGTGCCAGCAGCCAAGATCTGGACAGGGCCGGGTATCAGCCCCAGCATTTT
CASSQDLDRAGYQPQHF
>.|once|TRBV19|14|TRBJ1-1
TGTGCCAGTAGTATTCAGGGGAGGAGCACTGAAGCTTTCTTT
CASSIQGRSTEAFF
>.|.|TRBV28|12|TRBJ1-2
TGTGCCAGCAGTGTAACAGGGCTTGGCTACACCTTC
CASSVTGLGYTF
>.|.|TRBV11-2|15|TRBJ2-5
TGTGCCAGCAGCTTAGGAGGGTCCGGCAAAGAGACCCAGTACTTC
CASSLGGSGKETQYF
>TRBD1|few|TRBV2|15|TRBJ2-1
TGTGCCAGCAGTGAAGCGCGGACAGGGGGCAATGAGCAGTTCTTC
CASSEARTGGNEQFF
>.|.|TRBV5-1|13|TRBJ1-2
TGCGCCAGCAGCTTGGAGGGTAGCTATGGCTACACCTTC
CASSLEGSYGYTF